The text below deals with one T cell receptor beta chain. What it recognizes is unknown. The data derive from a study of T cell repertoires in cytomegalovirus infection. Study information: Public TCR beta signatures marked donors with CMV infection and the matching HLA. Study outcomes and limitations: Summed public TCR beta family frequency identified CMV carriers bearing the relevant HLA. The ex vivo response showed dominance by HLA-C-restricted CMV-specific TCR beta clonotypes.

The CDR3 runs 15 residues. The germline V gene encodes CDR1 SGHNT and CDR2 YENEEA. V trimming: 4 bases; J trimming: 5 bases; junction bases outside the gene matches: 10. TCRdb analysed the reads with MiXCR anew, one entry per CDR3 protein. Of approximately 500,000 distinct CDR3 sequences listed, about 15% are singletons. This rearrangement joins TRBV11-3 to TRBJ2-5; 7 nucleotides align to TRBD1. The TCR comes from a human donor in good health (CMV status not recorded). Some clones in this sample may be carry-over from other donors' samples. Sequencing input: CD8+ T cells from PBMCs. DNA for the CDR3: TGTGCCAGCAGCTCCCCTGGGACAGAAGGGGAGACCCAGTACTTC. As protein: CASSSPGTEGETQYF.